The rows below give T cell receptor beta chains drawn from one sample of a study of read filtering for tumor transcriptome and immune sequencing. MiXCR, applied by TCRdb to the reads, yields one record per CDR3 protein. The table lists approximately 150,000 distinct CDR3 sequences, roughly 13% of them singletons. Specimen: a population of CD138-negative cells sorted from bone marrow. The receptors originated from a donor aged 40 or over with multiple myeloma. Each CDR3 is given with its conserved first and last residue. Fields, in order: J gene, D gene, clone size, V gene, CDR3 DNA, CDR3 protein. D genes are given only for firm matches. Clone size is given for some rows only: seen once, a few or many times, or a class if the clone is expanded.

TRBJ2-1 TRBD2 many TRBV5-1 TGCGCCAGCAGATCTGGACTAGCGGGAAACAATGAGCAGTTCTTC CASRSGLAGNNEQFF
TRBJ2-1 . many TRBV5-1 TGCGCCAGCAGCTTGACGGGAATACTCCTTTCCTACAATGAGCAGTTCTTC CASSLTGILLSYNEQFF
TRBJ1-2 . many TRBV12-3/TRBV12-4 TGTGCCAGCAGTTTTCAAGACAGCTATGGCTACACCTTC CASSFQDSYGYTF
TRBJ2-5 . few TRBV21-1 TGTGCCAGCAGCTTACCCCCGGGACAGGGGGCTGGGGAGACCCAGTACTTC CASSLPPGQGAGETQYF
TRBJ2-1 . few TRBV4-1 TGCGCCAGCAGCCAAGGGGGCGGGAACCCGCGCAATGAGCAGTTCTTC CASSQGGGNPRNEQFF
TRBJ1-2 . many TRBV20-1 TGCAGTGCTGAGCGGTCCCCCCTTTATGGCTACACCTTC CSAERSPLYGYTF
TRBJ2-3 . many TRBV15 TGTGCCACCAGCAGAGATTTCCGTCGGCAGGGCAGCACAGATACGCAGTATTTT CATSRDFRRQGSTDTQYF
TRBJ2-7 TRBD2 few TRBV4-2 TGTGCCAGCAGCCAAGAAGCTAGCGGGACCTCCTACGAGCAGTACTTC CASSQEASGTSYEQYF
TRBJ1-2 . many TRBV7-9 TGTGCCAGCAGCGTCGGGGCCGGGAACTATGGCTACACCTTC CASSVGAGNYGYTF
TRBJ2-7 . many TRBV6-5 TGTGCCAGCACTAGAAGAGGAGGAGAGCAGTACTTC CASTRRGGEQYF
TRBJ1-5 TRBD1 few TRBV5-6 TGTGCCAGCAGCTTGAATACCGGGACAGCAAATCAGCCCCAGCATTTT CASSLNTGTANQPQHF
TRBJ2-7 TRBD1 many TRBV29-1 TGCAGCGTTGAAGTACAGGGGTGGGGCGAGCAGTACTTC CSVEVQGWGEQYF
TRBJ2-3 . many TRBV29-1 TGCAGCGTTGGGGGAGCGGTAGCAGATACGCAGTATTTT CSVGGAVADTQYF
TRBJ2-5 TRBD2 many TRBV7-2 TGTGCCAGCAGCCGCTGTCTAGCGGGGAGGGGGCAAGAGACCCAGTACTTC CASSRCLAGRGQETQYF
TRBJ2-3 TRBD2 many TRBV20-1 TGCAGTGCTAGAGAGGATAGCGGGATGACAGATACGCAGTATTTT CSAREDSGMTDTQYF
TRBJ2-1 . many TRBV5-5 TGTGCCAGCAGCGAAGACATGAAACCTTACAATGAGCAGTTCTTC CASSEDMKPYNEQFF
TRBJ2-5 . few TRBV29-1 TGCAGCCCCTCGGATACCGGCGAGACCCAGTACTTC CSPSDTGETQYF
TRBJ1-1 . many TRBV20-1 TGCAGTGCTAGAGGCTGGGACACTGAAGCTTTCTTT CSARGWDTEAFF
TRBJ2-5 TRBD2 few TRBV7-9 TGTGCCAGCAGCTTAGGGGCTAGCGGGAGAGATGAGACCCAGTACTTC CASSLGASGRDETQYF
TRBJ2-4 . many TRBV29-1 TGCAGCGTTCTCGGGACAATAAACATTCAGTACTTC CSVLGTINIQYF
TRBJ2-1 TRBD2 many TRBV12-3/TRBV12-4 TGTGCCAGCAGGTGGACTAGCGGGAGGTCCTACAATGAGCAGTTCTTC CASRWTSGRSYNEQFF
TRBJ2-1 . many TRBV12-3/TRBV12-4 TGTGCCACCTCGGACTCTCTCAATGAGCAGTTCTTC CATSDSLNEQFF
TRBJ2-5 . many TRBV13 TGTGCCAGCAGCCTCATGGGGGCTCCCGAGACCCAGTACTTC CASSLMGAPETQYF
TRBJ2-7 . many TRBV6-1 TGTGCCAGCAGTGAAGAAACCGGCTACGAGCAGTACTTC CASSEETGYEQYF
TRBJ1-5 . many TRBV20-1 TGCAGTGCCGAGGGACAACAACCGCCCCAGCATTTT CSAEGQQPPQHF
TRBJ1-1 TRBD1 few TRBV25-1 TGTGCCAGCAGTGAAAGTCCGTGGGACAGGGTGGCTTTCTTT CASSESPWDRVAFF
TRBJ1-1 . many TRBV12-3/TRBV12-4 TGTGCCAGCACCCCCCGCAGGGTTGAAGCTTTCTTT CASTPRRVEAFF
TRBJ2-1 TRBD2 many TRBV7-3 TGTGCCAGCAGCCCTGGTAGCGGGAGGGGTGGTGAGAATGAGCAGTTCTTC CASSPGSGRGGENEQFF
TRBJ2-5 . many TRBV7-2 TGTGCCAGCAGCTTAGTTCGGGACGGTGAGACCCAGTACTTC CASSLVRDGETQYF
TRBJ2-7 . few TRBV7-9 TGTGCCAGCAGCTCGGGACAAACCTACGAGCAGTACTTC CASSSGQTYEQYF
TRBJ2-1 TRBD1 few TRBV19 TGTGCCAGTAGCCAGCGGGACAGGGGGAACAATGAGCAGTTCTTC CASSQRDRGNNEQFF
TRBJ1-2 TRBD1 . TRBV6-9 TGTGCCTGCAGCCCCGCCGGGACAGGGGACAACTATGGCTACACCTTC CACSPAGTGDNYGYTF
TRBJ2-7 TRBD2 . TRBV4-3 TGCGCCAGCAGCGCCAGACTAGCGGGAGGGCGTAACGAGCAGTACTTC CASSARLAGGRNEQYF
TRBJ2-1 TRBD2 few TRBV14 TGTGCCAGCAGCCAAGGACGACTAGCGGGATATGAGCAGTTCTTC CASSQGRLAGYEQFF
TRBJ2-4 . . TRBV4-1 TGCGCCAGCAGCCTGCTAAGTCTAGCCAAAAACATTCAGTACTTC CASSLLSLAKNIQYF
TRBJ2-1 TRBD1 many TRBV5-6 TGTGCCAGCAGCTTGGCGTTCCAGGGGGAGTACAATGTGCAGTTCTTC CASSLAFQGEYNVQFF
TRBJ2-2 . many TRBV3-1 TGTGCCAGCAGCCAAGAGGAAAGGGTGAACACCGGGGAGCTGTTTTTT CASSQEERVNTGELFF
TRBJ1-5 TRBD1 many TRBV7-2 TGTGCCAGCAGCAGACAGGGGGACAATCAGCCCCAGCATTTT CASSRQGDNQPQHF
TRBJ1-2 . many TRBV20-1 TGCAGTGCTAGAAGGTCTTCTCATGGCTACACCTTC CSARRSSHGYTF
TRBJ2-2 TRBD1 many TRBV5-1 TGCGCCAGCAGCACCGACCCGGACAGGGAAACCGCCGGGGAGCTGTTTTTT CASSTDPDRETAGELFF
TRBJ2-7 TRBD1 many TRBV15 TGTGCCACCAGCAGCAGGGACAGGTGGCTGCAGTACTTC CATSSRDRWLQYF
TRBJ2-1 TRBD2 few TRBV2 TGTGCCAGCAGCCGGACTAGCGGGAGTTACAGTGAGCAGTTCTTC CASSRTSGSYSEQFF
TRBJ1-5 TRBD1 many TRBV7-6 TGTGCCAGCAGCTTAGTCGGAGGGGGCAAGCCCCAGCATTTT CASSLVGGGKPQHF
TRBJ2-3 . many TRBV20-1 TGCAGTGCTCCCGCCTTCGGTAGGCAGTATTTT CSAPAFGRQYF